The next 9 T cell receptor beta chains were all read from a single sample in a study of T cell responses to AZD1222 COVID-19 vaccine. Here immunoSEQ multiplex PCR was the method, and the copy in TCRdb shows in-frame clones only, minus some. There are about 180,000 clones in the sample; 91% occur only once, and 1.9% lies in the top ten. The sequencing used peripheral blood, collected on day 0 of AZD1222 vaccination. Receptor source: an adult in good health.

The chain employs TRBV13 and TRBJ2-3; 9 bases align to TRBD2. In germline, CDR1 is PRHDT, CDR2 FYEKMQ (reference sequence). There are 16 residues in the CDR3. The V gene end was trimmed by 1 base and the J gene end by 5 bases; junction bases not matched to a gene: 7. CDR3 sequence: CASSLERGGAEDTQYF. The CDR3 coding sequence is TGTGCCAGCAGCTTAGAGCGCGGGGGGGCGGAAGATACGCAGTATTTT. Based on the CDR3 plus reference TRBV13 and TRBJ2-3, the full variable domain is AAGVIQSPRHLIKEKRETATLKCYPIPRHDTVYWYQQGPGQDPQFLISFYEKMQSDKGSIPDRFSAQQFSDYHSELNMSSLELGDSALYFCASSLERGGAEDTQYFGPGTRLTVL.

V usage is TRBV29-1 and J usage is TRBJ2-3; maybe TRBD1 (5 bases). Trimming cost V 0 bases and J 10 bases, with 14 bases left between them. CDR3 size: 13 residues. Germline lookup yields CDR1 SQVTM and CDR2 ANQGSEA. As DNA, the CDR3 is TGCAGCGTTGAAGACCCCAGGGTCAATGCGCAGTATTTT. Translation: CSVEDPRVNAQYF.

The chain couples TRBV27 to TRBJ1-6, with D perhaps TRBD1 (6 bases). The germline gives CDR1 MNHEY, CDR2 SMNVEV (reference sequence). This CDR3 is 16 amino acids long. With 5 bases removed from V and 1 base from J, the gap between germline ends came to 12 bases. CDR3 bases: TGTGCCAGCAGTAGACTACAGGGATCCTATAATTCACCCCTCCACTTT. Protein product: CASSRLQGSYNSPLHF.

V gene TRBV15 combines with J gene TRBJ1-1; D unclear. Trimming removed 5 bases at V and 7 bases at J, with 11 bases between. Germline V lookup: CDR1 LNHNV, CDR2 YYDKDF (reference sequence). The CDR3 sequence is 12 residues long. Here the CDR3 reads CATSAGPIEAFF. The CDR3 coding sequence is TGTGCCACCAGCGCTGGACCTATTGAAGCTTTCTTT. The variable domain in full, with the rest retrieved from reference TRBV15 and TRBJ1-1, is DAMVIQNPRYQVTQFGKPVTLSCSQTLNHNVMYWYQQKSSQAPKLLFHYYDKDFNNEADTPDNFQSRRPNTSFCFLDIRSPGLGDTAMYLCATSAGPIEAFFGQGTRLTVV.

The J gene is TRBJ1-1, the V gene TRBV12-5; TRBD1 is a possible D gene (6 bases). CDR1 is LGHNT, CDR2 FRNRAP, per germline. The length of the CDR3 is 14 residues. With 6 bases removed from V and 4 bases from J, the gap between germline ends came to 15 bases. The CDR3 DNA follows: TGTGCTAGTGGAACAGGGCAAGGGAGCACTGAAGCTTTCTTT. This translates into CASGTGQGSTEAFF.

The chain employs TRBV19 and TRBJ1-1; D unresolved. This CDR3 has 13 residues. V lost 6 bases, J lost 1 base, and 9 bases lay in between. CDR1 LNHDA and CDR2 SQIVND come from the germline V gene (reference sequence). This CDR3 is CASRRQTNTEAFF. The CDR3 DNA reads TGTGCCAGTAGGAGGCAAACGAACACTGAAGCTTTCTTT.

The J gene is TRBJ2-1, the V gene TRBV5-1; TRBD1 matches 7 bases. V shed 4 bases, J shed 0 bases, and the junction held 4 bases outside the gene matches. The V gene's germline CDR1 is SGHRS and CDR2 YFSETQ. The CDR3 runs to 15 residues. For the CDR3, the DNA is TGCGCCAGCAGCCCAGGGACAGCCTCCTACAATGAGCAGTTCTTC. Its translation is CASSPGTASYNEQFF.

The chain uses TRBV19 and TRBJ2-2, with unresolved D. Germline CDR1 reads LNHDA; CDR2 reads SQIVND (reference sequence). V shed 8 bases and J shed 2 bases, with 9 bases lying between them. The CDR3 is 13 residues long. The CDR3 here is CASGQQNTGELFF. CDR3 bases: TGTGCCAGTGGGCAGCAAAACACCGGGGAGCTGTTTTTT.

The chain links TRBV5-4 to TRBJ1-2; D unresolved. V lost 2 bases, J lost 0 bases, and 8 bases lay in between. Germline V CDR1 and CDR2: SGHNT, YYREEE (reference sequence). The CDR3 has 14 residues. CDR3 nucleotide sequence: TGTGCCAGCAGCTTAATCGGGTCTAACTATGGCTACACCTTC. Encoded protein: CASSLIGSNYGYTF.